This T cell receptor (beta chain) was captured in a study of cytomegalovirus exposure and HLA in healthy donors. The wider study: Earlier sequencing of some 180 million T cells yielded 100 million to 140 million unique TCR beta sequences.

Amplification used 60 Vbeta primers and 13 Jbeta primers. Clones were sequenced by immunoSEQ multiplex PCR, and TCRdb holds only the in-frame ones, with some missing. The sample includes roughly 190,000 clones, approximately 80% seen only once; the top ten take around 0.99%. Findings and caveats of the study: The authors excluded some V segments, including TRBV6-2 and TRBV6-3, as indistinguishable. An analysis that was carried out later associated approximately 15,000 TCR beta sequences with HLA alleles at 0.05 false discovery rate. In terms of immune exposure information, only CMV serostatus was available.

The germline V and J ends were trimmed by 5 bases and 4 bases, with 17 bases remaining between them. The CDR3 is made up of 16 amino acids. The germline V gene has CDR1 SGHAT and CDR2 FQNNGV. This clone was found once. Its antigen remains unidentified. The receptor was derived from a woman in her 40s in good health and CMV-seronegative. Specimen: PBMCs. This sequence joins TRBV11-2 and TRBJ2-2, with D possibly TRBD2 on 5 matching bases. CDR3: CASSPTPGSGTGELFF. CDR3 sequence (DNA): TGTGCCAGCAGCCCCACCCCGGGCAGCGGCACCGGGGAGCTGTTTTTT. Using reference TRBV11-2 and TRBJ2-2 for the parts outside the CDR3, the full variable domain is EAGVAQSPRYKIIEKRQSVAFWCNPISGHATLYWYQQILGQGPKLLIQFQNNGVVDDSQLPKDRFSAERLKGVDSTLKIQPAKLEDSAVYLCASSPTPGSGTGELFFGEGSRLTVL.